This TCR beta chain was captured in a study of liver allograft versus peripheral blood T cells. Overall study: Hepatic allograft T cell receptor repertoires were evaluated relative to those present in recipients' peripheral blood.

The V and J ends lost 3 bases and 4 bases respectively, with 9 bases between them. The V gene's germline CDR1 is MNHNS and CDR2 SASEGT. The CDR3 sequence is 13 residues long. TCRdb re-derived calls from the reads in MiXCR, one entry per CDR3 protein. The table records thousands of distinct CDR3 sequences, around a sixth of them present only once. This clonotype was seen at least ten times. The chain links TRBV6-1 to TRBJ1-2; D gene ambiguous. This receptor was identified in a human patient who had a liver transplant. Part of the T cell pool may stem from the graft donor. DNA of the CDR3: TGTGCCAGCAGTGAGGTGGTTATCTATGGCTACACCTTC. Translation: CASSEVVIYGYTF.